The 17 T cell receptor beta chains in this list originate from one sample, sequenced in a study of shared clonotypes between healthy human individuals. Sequencing was performed with immunoSEQ multiplex PCR; in TCRdb, only in-frame clones are kept and a portion is missing. The table lists a few million clones, around nine tenths of them singletons. Sequenced material: naive CD4+ T cells sorted from blood. The sample's subset: CD45RA+ positively selected. These receptors all come from a man between 18 and 35 years old in good health.

The chain links TRBV6-5 to TRBJ1-1; TRBD1 matches at 8 bases. This CDR3 spans 15 amino acids. Trimming removed 5 bases from V and 6 bases from J; junction bases left unmatched: 11. Germline V gene data show CDR1 as MNHEY and CDR2 as SVGAGI. The CDR3 loop is CASSPVDRALPEAFF. CDR3 sequence (DNA): TGTGCCAGCAGTCCAGTGGACAGGGCGCTCCCTGAAGCTTTCTTT.

The rearrangement links TRBV11-2 to TRBJ1-2; 8 bases map to TRBD1. CDR3 length: 14 residues. V was clipped by 1 base and J by 6 bases; unmatched bases: 4. Germline CDR1 and CDR2: SGHAT and FQNNGV. This CDR3 reads CASSLAGGVDGYTF. The DNA of the CDR3 is TGTGCCAGCAGCTTAGCAGGGGGCGTCGATGGCTACACCTTC.

This rearrangement joins TRBV6-5 to TRBJ2-3; 9 bases match TRBD2. Germline V CDR1 and CDR2: MNHEY, SVGAGI. This CDR3 region has 14 residues. Trimming cost V 7 bases and J 2 bases; bases outside gene matches: 4. CDR3 DNA sequence: TGTGCCAGCAAGCTAGCGGGAAACACAGATACGCAGTATTTT. Protein product: CASKLAGNTDTQYF.

This chain connects TRBV6-6 to TRBJ2-7; D uncertain. The germline V gene has CDR1 MNHNY and CDR2 SVGAGI (reference sequence). The V and J ends lost 2 bases and 2 bases respectively, with 10 bases between them. The CDR3 length is 14 residues. The CDR3 bases are TGTGCCAGCAGTTACCCTAAACAGCCCTACGAGCAGTACTTC. Translated, it gives CASSYPKQPYEQYF.

The rearrangement uses TRBV6-4 and TRBJ1-2; D gene unclear. The V gene's germline CDR1 is MRHNA and CDR2 SNTAGT. Trimming cost V 0 bases and J 0 bases, with 8 bases left between them. The CDR3 is 15 residues long. The CDR3 DNA reads as TGTGCCAGCAGTGACTCAGTGGGAGCTAACTATGGCTACACCTTC. As protein: CASSDSVGANYGYTF.

This chain uses TRBV2 with TRBJ2-1, with D possibly being TRBD1 (6 bases). CDR3 length: 15 amino acids. Looked up from germline, CDR1 is SNHLY and CDR2 is FYNNEI. V lost 4 bases, J lost 1 base, and 11 bases lay in between. The CDR3 bases are TGTGCCAGCAGTGGGACAGCAATATCCTACAATGAGCAGTTCTTC. Protein product: CASSGTAISYNEQFF.

The rearrangement joins TRBV10-1 to TRBJ2-6; D may be TRBD1 or TRBD2 (5 bases each). The CDR3 is 15 residues long. CDR1 is WNHNN, CDR2 SYGVQD, per germline (reference sequence). The CDR3 region has the DNA TGCCGAAGCCGAGGGGCCGACTCTGGGGCCAACGTCCTGACTTTC. Translation: CRSRGADSGANVLTF.

The table lists this clone with a count of one. This sequence joins TRBV4-2 and TRBJ2-2; 12 positions agree with TRBD1. Germline CDR1 and CDR2: LGHNA and YNFKEQ. This CDR3 is 17 amino acids long. Trimming at V came to 4 bases and at J to 6 bases, leaving 9 bases not matched to a gene. Here the CDR3 DNA reads TGTGCCAGCAGCCCAAGTCGGGACAGGGGGCTATCCGGGGAGCTGTTTTTT. Its protein is CASSPSRDRGLSGELFF.

The genes are TRBV9 and TRBJ1-6; TRBD1 aligns across 9 bases. This CDR3 is built from 16 residues. CDR1 is SGDLS and CDR2 is YYNGEE in the germline V gene. V was pared by 0 bases and J by 3 bases, with 1 base of the junction left unmatched. This chain's CDR3 is CASSVADRGYNSPLHF. DNA of the CDR3: TGTGCCAGCAGCGTAGCGGACAGGGGCTATAATTCACCCCTCCACTTT.

This chain connects TRBV7-2 to TRBJ2-3; maybe TRBD2 (5 bases). Germline V gene sequence: CDR1 SGHTA, CDR2 FQGNSA. The CDR3 consists of 14 residues. V dropped 1 base and J dropped 4 bases, with 9 bases sitting between them. CDR3 amino acids: CASSLDPSPDTQYF. Written as DNA, the CDR3 is TGTGCCAGCAGCTTAGATCCTAGCCCAGATACGCAGTATTTT.

Concerning this clone itself: Other DNA sequences in the sample encode the same CDR3. The gene calls are TRBV19 and TRBJ1-2, with a weak D call TRBD1 (5 bases). Germline CDR1 is LNHDA and CDR2 is SQIVND (reference sequence). V was pared by 6 bases and J by 2 bases, with 10 bases between. CDR3 length equals 13 residues. CDR3 nucleotide sequence: TGTGCCAGTAGGAGGCAGGGAAACTATGGCTACACCTTC. Its translation: CASRRQGNYGYTF.

The rearrangement uses TRBV4-1 and TRBJ2-4, with a weak D call TRBD2 (5 bases). Trimming shortened V by 0 bases and J by 0 bases, and 12 bases separated the two germline ends. Germline V CDR1 and CDR2: MGHRA, YSYEKL. This CDR3 comprises 17 residues. DNA of the CDR3: TGCGCCAGCAGCCAAGAAAAGGAGGCTAGAGCCAAAAACATTCAGTACTTC. Translation gives CASSQEKEARAKNIQYF.

The chain links TRBV7-2 to TRBJ2-1, with a weak D call TRBD2 (6 bases). The CDR3 consists of 19 residues. CDR1 and CDR2 (germline): SGHTA, FQGNSA. The germline V and J ends were trimmed by 0 bases and 2 bases, with 20 bases remaining between them. The CDR3 DNA sequence: TGTGCCAGCAGCTTAGCGCTGCTTATCAGCGGGTTTACCTACAATGAGCAGTTCTTC. Translated, it gives CASSLALLISGFTYNEQFF.

This clone was detected once. V is TRBV7-9 and J is TRBJ2-6; a possible D gene is TRBD1 (6 bases). V dropped 5 bases and J dropped 2 bases, with 22 bases sitting between them. This CDR3 comprises 19 residues. The V gene's germline CDR1 is SEHNR and CDR2 FQNEAQ (reference sequence). In DNA, the CDR3 is TGTGCCAGCAGCACCGACCTCGGGACAAAATTAGCTGGGGCCAACGTCCTGACTTTC. It is translated as CASSTDLGTKLAGANVLTF.

The V call is TRBV30, the J call TRBJ1-1; TRBD1 aligns across 7 bases. There are 15 residues in the CDR3. With 5 bases clipped from V and 2 bases from J, the junction kept 11 bases outside the gene matches. CDR1 is GTSNPN, CDR2 SVGIG, per germline (reference sequence). The DNA for the CDR3 is TGTGCCTGGGCGACCATCAGGGGGGGAAACACTGAAGCTTTCTTT. Its translation: CAWATIRGGNTEAFF. The whole variable domain, filled in from reference TRBV30 and TRBJ1-1, reads SQTIHQWPATLVQPVGSPLSLECTVEGTSNPNLYWYRQAAGRGLQLLFYSVGIGQISSEVPQNLSASRPQDRQFILSSKKLLLSDSGFYLCAWATIRGGNTEAFFGQGTRLTVV.

Concerning this clone: In the same sample, other DNA sequences code for this CDR3. V is TRBV18 and J is TRBJ2-5, with 10 bases lining up with TRBD1. V lost 4 bases and J lost 5; bases outside the gene matches: 1. The CDR3 is made up of 13 amino acids. Germline assignment: CDR1 KGHSH and CDR2 LQKENI. For the CDR3, the DNA is TGTGCCAGCTCACTGGGACAGGGGGAGACCCAGTACTTC. Amino acid sequence: CASSLGQGETQYF.

The chain couples TRBV7-6 to TRBJ2-5; the D is unclear. Trimming removed 0 bases at V and 5 bases at J, with 16 bases between. Per the germline V gene, CDR1 is SGHVS and CDR2 is FNYEAQ. The CDR3 is made up of 16 amino acids. CDR3 protein: CASSLAHSALPETQYF. The CDR3 bases are TGTGCCAGCAGCTTAGCGCACTCAGCCCTGCCTGAGACCCAGTACTTC.